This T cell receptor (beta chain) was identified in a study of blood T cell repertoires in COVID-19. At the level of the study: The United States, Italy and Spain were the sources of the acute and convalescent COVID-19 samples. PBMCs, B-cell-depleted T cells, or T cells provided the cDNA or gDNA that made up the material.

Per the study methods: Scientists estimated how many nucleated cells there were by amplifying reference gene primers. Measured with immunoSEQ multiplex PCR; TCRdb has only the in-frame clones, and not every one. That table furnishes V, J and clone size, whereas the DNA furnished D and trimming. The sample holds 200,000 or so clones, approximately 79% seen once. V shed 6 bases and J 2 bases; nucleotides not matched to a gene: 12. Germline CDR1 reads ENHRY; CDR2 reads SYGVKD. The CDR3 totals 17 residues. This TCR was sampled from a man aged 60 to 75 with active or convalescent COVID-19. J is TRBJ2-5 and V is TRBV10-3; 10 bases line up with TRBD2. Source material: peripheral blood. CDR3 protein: CAIRGTTSGPGQETQYF. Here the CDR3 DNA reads TGTGCCATCAGGGGAACGACTAGCGGGCCGGGTCAAGAGACCCAGTACTTC.